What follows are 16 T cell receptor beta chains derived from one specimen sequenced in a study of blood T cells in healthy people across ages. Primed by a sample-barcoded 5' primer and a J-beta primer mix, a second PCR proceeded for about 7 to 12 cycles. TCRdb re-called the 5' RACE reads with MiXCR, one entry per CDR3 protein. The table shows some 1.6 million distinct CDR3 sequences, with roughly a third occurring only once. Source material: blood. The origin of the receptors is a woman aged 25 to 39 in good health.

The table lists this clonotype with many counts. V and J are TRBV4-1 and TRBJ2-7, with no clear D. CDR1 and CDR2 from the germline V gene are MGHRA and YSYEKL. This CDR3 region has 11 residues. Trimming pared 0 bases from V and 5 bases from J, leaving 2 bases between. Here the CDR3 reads CASSQDDEQYF. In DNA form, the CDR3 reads TGCGCCAGCAGCCAAGATGACGAGCAGTACTTC.

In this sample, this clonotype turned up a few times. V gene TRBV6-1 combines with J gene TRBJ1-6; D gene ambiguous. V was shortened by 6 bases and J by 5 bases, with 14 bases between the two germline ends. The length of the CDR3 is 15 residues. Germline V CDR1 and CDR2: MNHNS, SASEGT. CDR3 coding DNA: TGTGCCAGCAGCCACACAAAGGCGGATAATTCACCCCTCCACTTT. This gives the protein CASSHTKADNSPLHF.

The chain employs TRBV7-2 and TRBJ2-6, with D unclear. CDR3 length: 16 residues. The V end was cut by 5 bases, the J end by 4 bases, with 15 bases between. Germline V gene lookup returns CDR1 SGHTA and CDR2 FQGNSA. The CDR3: CASSRPKRRGANVLTF. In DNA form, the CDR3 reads TGTGCCAGCAGCCGTCCAAAGAGGCGCGGGGCCAACGTCCTGACTTTC.

As DNA, the CDR3 is TGTGCCAGCAGACGGACTAGCGGGGTGTTAGATACGCAGTATTTT. Its protein product is CASRRTSGVLDTQYF. The J gene is TRBJ2-3, the V gene TRBV9; 12 bases are a match to TRBD2. V was clipped by 5 bases and J by 5 bases; unmatched bases: 6. Germline V CDR1 and CDR2: SGDLS, YYNGEE. The CDR3 is 15 amino acids.

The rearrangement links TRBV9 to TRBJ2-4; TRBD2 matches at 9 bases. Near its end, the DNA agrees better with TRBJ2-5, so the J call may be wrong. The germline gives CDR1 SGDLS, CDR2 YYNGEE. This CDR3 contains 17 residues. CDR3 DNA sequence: TGTGCCAGCAGCGTAGGAGGTAGCGGGAGACTCCAAGAGACCCAGTACTTC. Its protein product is CASSVGGSGRLQETQYF.

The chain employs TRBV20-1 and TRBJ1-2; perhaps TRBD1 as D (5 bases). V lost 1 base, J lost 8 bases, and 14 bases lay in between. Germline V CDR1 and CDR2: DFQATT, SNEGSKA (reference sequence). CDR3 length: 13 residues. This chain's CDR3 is CSARGRTTGGYTF. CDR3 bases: TGCAGTGCTAGAGGTCGGACAACGGGCGGCTACACCTTC.

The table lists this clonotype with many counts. The CDR3 DNA follows: TGTGCCAGCAGCACACTATCGGGGGGCTACGAGCAGTACTTC. Protein: CASSTLSGGYEQYF. The J gene is TRBJ2-7, the V gene TRBV11-2, with 7 bases identical to TRBD2. The CDR3 totals 14 residues. Germline CDR1 is SGHAT and CDR2 is FQNNGV. V was clipped by 5 bases and J by 3 bases; unmatched bases: 7.

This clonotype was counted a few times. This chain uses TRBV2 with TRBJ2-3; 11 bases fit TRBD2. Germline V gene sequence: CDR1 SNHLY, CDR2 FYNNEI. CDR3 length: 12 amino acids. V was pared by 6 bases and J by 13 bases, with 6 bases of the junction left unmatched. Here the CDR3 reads CASRLAGGPEYF. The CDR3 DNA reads TGTGCCAGCAGATTAGCGGGGGGGCCGGAGTATTTT.

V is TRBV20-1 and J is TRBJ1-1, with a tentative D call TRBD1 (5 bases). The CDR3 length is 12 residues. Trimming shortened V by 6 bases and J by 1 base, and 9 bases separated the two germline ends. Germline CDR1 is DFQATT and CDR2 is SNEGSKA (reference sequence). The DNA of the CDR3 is TGCAGTGCAAACAGGCCGAACACTGAAGCTTTCTTT. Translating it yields CSANRPNTEAFF.

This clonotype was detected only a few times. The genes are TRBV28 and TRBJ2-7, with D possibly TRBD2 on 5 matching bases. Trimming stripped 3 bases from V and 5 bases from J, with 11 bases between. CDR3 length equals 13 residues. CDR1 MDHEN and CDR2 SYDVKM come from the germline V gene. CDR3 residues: CASSFGVTNEQYF. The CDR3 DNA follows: TGTGCCAGCAGTTTCGGGGTTACCAACGAGCAGTACTTC.

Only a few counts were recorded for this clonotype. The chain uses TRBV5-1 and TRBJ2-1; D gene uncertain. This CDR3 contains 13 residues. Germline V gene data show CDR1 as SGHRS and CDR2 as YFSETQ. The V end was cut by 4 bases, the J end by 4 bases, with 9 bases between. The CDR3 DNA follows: TGCGCCAGCAGCGCCCCAGTGTACAATGAGCAGTTCTTC. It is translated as CASSAPVYNEQFF.

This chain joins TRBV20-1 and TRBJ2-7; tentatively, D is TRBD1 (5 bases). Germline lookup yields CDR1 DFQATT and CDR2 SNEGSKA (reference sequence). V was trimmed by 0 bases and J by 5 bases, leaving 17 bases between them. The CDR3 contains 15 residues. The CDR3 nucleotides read TGCAGTGCTAGAGATCTAAGAACAGGTGGGGACGAGCAGTACTTC. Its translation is CSARDLRTGGDEQYF.

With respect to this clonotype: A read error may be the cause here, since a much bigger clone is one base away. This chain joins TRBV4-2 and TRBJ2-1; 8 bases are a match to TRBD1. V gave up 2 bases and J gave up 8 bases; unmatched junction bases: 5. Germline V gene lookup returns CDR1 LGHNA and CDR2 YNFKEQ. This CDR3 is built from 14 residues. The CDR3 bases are TGTGCCAGCAGCCAAACAGGGACAGGCGATGAGCAGTTCTTC. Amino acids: CASSQTGTGDEQFF.

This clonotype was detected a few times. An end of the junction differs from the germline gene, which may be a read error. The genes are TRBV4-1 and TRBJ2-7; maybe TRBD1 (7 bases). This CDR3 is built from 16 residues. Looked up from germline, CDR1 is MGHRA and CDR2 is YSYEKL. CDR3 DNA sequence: TGCGCCAGTAGCCCTCGGGAGACAGGGATCTCCTACGAGCAGTACTTC. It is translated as CASSPRETGISYEQYF.

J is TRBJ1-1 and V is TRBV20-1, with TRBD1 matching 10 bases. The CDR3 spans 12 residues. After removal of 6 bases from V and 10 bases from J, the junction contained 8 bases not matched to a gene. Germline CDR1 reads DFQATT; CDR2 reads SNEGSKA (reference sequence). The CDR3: CSARVGDRGAFF. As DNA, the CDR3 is TGCAGTGCCAGGGTGGGGGACAGGGGAGCTTTCTTT.

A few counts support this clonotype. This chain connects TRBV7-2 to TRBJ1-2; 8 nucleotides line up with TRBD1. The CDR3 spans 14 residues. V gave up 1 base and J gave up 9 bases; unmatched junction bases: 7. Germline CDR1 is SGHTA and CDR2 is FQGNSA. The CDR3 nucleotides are TGTGCCAGCAGCTTAGGGGGGACAGGCTCGAGCTACACCTTC. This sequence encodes CASSLGGTGSSYTF.